Below, 31 T cell receptor beta chains from the same sample are listed, as sequenced in a study of blood T cell repertoires in COVID-19. The protocol was immunoSEQ multiplex PCR, while the TCRdb copy is restricted to in-frame clones and leaves out a portion. The table shows around 74,000 clones, with 90% occurring only once. Sequenced input: peripheral blood. Receptors were obtained from a woman of 80 years or more with active or convalescent COVID-19.

The chain is built from TRBV30 and TRBJ1-5; no clear D. The CDR3 is 13 residues long. CDR1 is GTSNPN and CDR2 is SVGIG in the germline V gene (reference sequence). Trimming cost V 0 bases and J 3 bases, with 6 bases left between them. The CDR3 DNA reads as TGTGCCTGGAGTGTTGGCAACAATCAGCCCCAGCATTTT. Amino acids: CAWSVGNNQPQHF.

The V call is TRBV6-5, the J call TRBJ2-2, with no clear D. In germline, CDR1 is MNHEY, CDR2 SVGAGI. Trimming cost V 7 bases and J 1 base, with 10 bases left between them. The CDR3 length is 14 residues. This CDR3 is CASTLGLNTGELFF. In nucleotides, the CDR3 is TGTGCCAGCACTCTAGGATTGAACACCGGGGAGCTGTTTTTT.

The chain has TRBV24-1 and TRBJ2-2, with D maybe TRBD2 (5 bases). CDR3 length: 13 amino acids. Trimming left V 10 bases short and J 7 bases short, with 15 bases between. The germline CDR1 and CDR2 sequences are KGHDR and SFDVKD. For the CDR3, the DNA is TGTGCCACAGCCCGGGAACATATCGGGGAGCTGTTTTTT. This gives the protein CATAREHIGELFF.

J is TRBJ1-1 and V is TRBV5-6; D remains unclear. The CDR3 is made up of 14 amino acids. Per the germline V gene, CDR1 is SGHDT and CDR2 is YYEEEE. Trimming took off 2 bases at V and 8 bases at J, with 16 bases between the two ends. The CDR3 is CASSFLRQAPEAFF. CDR3 sequence (DNA): TGTGCCAGCAGCTTTCTCAGGCAGGCACCCGAAGCTTTCTTT.

The chain is built from TRBV24-1 and TRBJ2-1; possible D gene TRBD2, 7 bases. Per the germline V gene, CDR1 is KGHDR and CDR2 is SFDVKD. The V end lost 5 bases, the J end lost 4 bases, and 14 bases lay between the germline ends. This CDR3 spans 15 amino acids. The CDR3 coding sequence is TGTGCCACCAGTGGGGCGGGGGCAATTTACAATGAGCAGTTCTTC. Translated, it gives CATSGAGAIYNEQFF.

The chain is built from TRBV10-3 and TRBJ1-5, with 8 nucleotides matching TRBD1. CDR3 length: 14 residues. Germline CDR1 ENHRY, CDR2 SYGVKD. Trimming at V came to 4 bases and at J to 6 bases, leaving 5 bases not matched to a gene. In nucleotides, the CDR3 is TGTGCCATCAGTGCGACAGGGGTGGGTCAGCCCCAGCATTTT. Its protein is CAISATGVGQPQHF.

The chain recombines TRBV6-2 or TRBV6-3 with TRBJ1-5; no definite D call. Germline assignment: CDR1 MNHEY and CDR2 SVGEGT. V was trimmed by 2 bases and J by 4 bases, leaving 12 bases between them. The CDR3 contains 15 residues. This chain's CDR3 is CASSYGGQTNQPQHF. The DNA of the CDR3 is TGTGCCAGCAGTTACGGAGGGCAAACTAATCAGCCCCAGCATTTT.

V and J are TRBV7-9 and TRBJ1-5; TRBD1 matches at 7 bases. Germline CDR1 reads SEHNR; CDR2 reads FQNEAQ (reference sequence). This CDR3 region has 17 residues. Trimming removed 1 base from V and 2 bases from J; junction bases left unmatched: 8. CDR3 sequence (DNA): TGTGCCAGCAGCTTAGGGTCGGCAGGGGGACGCAATCAGCCCCAGCATTTT. Translated, it gives CASSLGSAGGRNQPQHF.

The V call is TRBV24-1, the J call TRBJ2-3; D may be TRBD1 (5 bases). The CDR3 sequence is 16 residues long. Germline V CDR1 and CDR2: KGHDR, SFDVKD. The germline V and J ends were trimmed by 4 bases and 2 bases, with 15 bases remaining between them. Here the CDR3 reads CATSDPDRTSTDTQYF. In DNA, the CDR3 is TGTGCCACCAGTGACCCAGACAGAACTTCCACAGATACGCAGTATTTT.

This clone has only a few counts. The rearrangement links TRBV7-3 to TRBJ1-5; 9 bases agree with TRBD1. The CDR3 has 16 residues. CDR1 and CDR2 from the germline V gene are SGHTA and FQGTGA. The junction had 9 bases not matched to a gene; V was cut back by 1 base and J by 8 bases. CDR3 region: CASSLNRGRFWEPQHF. The CDR3, as DNA: TGTGCCAGCAGCTTAAACAGGGGGCGTTTTTGGGAGCCCCAGCATTTT.

The chain employs TRBV18 and TRBJ2-2; D unresolved. Germline CDR1 and CDR2: KGHSH and LQKENI. The CDR3 is 16 residues long. Trimming removed 2 bases at V and 4 bases at J, with 14 bases between. CDR3 amino acids: CASSPTLDSSTGELFF. In DNA, the CDR3 is TGTGCCAGCTCACCAACCTTAGACTCTTCCACCGGGGAGCTGTTTTTT. Variable domain in full (rest from reference TRBV18 and TRBJ2-2): NAGVMQNPRHLVRRRGQEARLRCSPMKGHSHVYWYRQLPEEGLKFMVYLQKENIIDESGMPKERFSAEFPKEGPSILRIQQVVRGDSAAYFCASSPTLDSSTGELFFGEGSRLTVL.

The chain has TRBV5-1 and TRBJ1-6; TRBD1 matches 9 bases. Germline CDR1 and CDR2: SGHRS and YFSETQ. The J segment lost 10 bases and the V segment lost 4 bases, leaving 6 bases of the junction unmatched. The CDR3 has 14 residues. The CDR3 region is CASSPGTGNSPLHF. As DNA, the CDR3 is TGCGCCAGCAGCCCGGGGACAGGGAACTCACCCCTCCACTTT.

This clone was seen a few times. The chain combines TRBV27 with TRBJ2-1; tentative D call: TRBD1 (6 bases). The CDR3 runs to 15 residues. Germline V gene lookup returns CDR1 MNHEY and CDR2 SMNVEV (reference sequence). Trimming left V 5 bases short and J 2 bases short, with 13 bases between. CDR3: CASSLGTQTYNEQFF. In nucleotides, the CDR3 is TGTGCCAGCAGTCTCGGGACACAAACCTACAATGAGCAGTTCTTC.

J is TRBJ2-5 and V is TRBV5-1, with 9 positions matching TRBD1. Trimming removed 3 bases from V and 6 bases from J; junction bases left unmatched: 12. The length of the CDR3 is 16 residues. Germline V gives CDR1 SGHRS, CDR2 YFSETQ. The CDR3 sequence is CASSSTPGQGIQTQYF. CDR3 nucleotides: TGCGCCAGCAGCTCTACCCCGGGACAGGGTATACAGACCCAGTACTTC.

This rearrangement joins TRBV2 to TRBJ2-7; D call uncertain. The CDR3 covers 12 residues. With 4 bases removed from V and 5 bases from J, the gap between germline ends came to 9 bases. Germline V gene sequence: CDR1 SNHLY, CDR2 FYNNEI. The CDR3 here is CASSGQFDEQYF. CDR3 DNA sequence: TGTGCCAGCAGTGGGCAATTTGACGAGCAGTACTTC.

This chain joins TRBV19 and TRBJ1-5; 9 nucleotides match TRBD1. Germline-derived CDR1 and CDR2 are LNHDA and SQIVND (reference sequence). The CDR3 sequence is 16 residues long. Losses at the gene ends were 9 bases for V and 3 bases for J; bases not matched to a gene: 12. The CDR3 protein is CASTGQGPFSNQPQHF. CDR3 DNA sequence: TGTGCCAGCACTGGACAGGGGCCCTTTTCCAATCAGCCCCAGCATTTT.

The V call is TRBV6-5, the J call TRBJ2-3, with TRBD2 matching over 9 bases. V lost 2 bases and J lost 1; bases outside the gene matches: 1. CDR3 length: 15 amino acids. The germline V gene has CDR1 MNHEY and CDR2 SVGAGI. CDR3 protein: CASSYPSGGTDTQYF. Here the CDR3 DNA reads TGTGCCAGCAGTTACCCTAGCGGGGGCACAGATACGCAGTATTTT.

CDR3 region: CASSYWEDEQYF. The CDR3 nucleotides are TGTGCCAGCAGTTATTGGGAGGACGAGCAGTACTTC. V is TRBV6-2 or TRBV6-3 and J is TRBJ2-7; D possibly corresponds to TRBD2 (6 bases). The CDR3 totals 12 residues. The V gene's germline CDR1 is MNHEY and CDR2 SVGEGT. V was clipped by 3 bases and J by 5 bases, with 8 bases between them.

The V and J genes are TRBV7-9 and TRBJ1-5, with a possible D match to TRBD1 (6 bases). The CDR3 loop spans 16 amino acids. V lost 1 base and J lost 1, with 11 bases in between. The V gene's germline CDR1 is SEHNR and CDR2 FQNEAQ (reference sequence). CDR3 loop: CASSLVGGDSNQPQHF. The CDR3 coding sequence is TGTGCCAGCAGCTTAGTAGGGGGGGACAGCAATCAGCCCCAGCATTTT.

DNA of the CDR3: TGTGCCAGCAGCTATAACTACGAGCAGTACTTC. It is translated as CASSYNYEQYF. The chain links TRBV7-2 to TRBJ2-7; no clear D. Per the germline V gene, CDR1 is SGHTA and CDR2 is FQGNSA. V lost 4 bases and J 3 bases, leaving 4 bases between the germline ends. The CDR3 is 11 amino acids.

The chain combines TRBV4-2 with TRBJ2-3; 10 bases fit TRBD1. J gave up 0 bases and V 4 bases, and 1 base lay outside the gene matches. The CDR3 runs 15 residues. Germline assignment: CDR1 LGHNA and CDR2 YNFKEQ. The CDR3 reads CASSLGQGSTDTQYF. The CDR3 DNA sequence: TGTGCCAGCAGCCTGGGACAGGGGAGCACAGATACGCAGTATTTT.

V gene TRBV11-2 combines with J gene TRBJ1-6, with D possibly matching TRBD1 (5 bases). CDR1 and CDR2 (germline): SGHAT, FQNNGV. With 1 base removed from V and 3 bases from J, the gap between germline ends came to 7 bases. The CDR3 covers 15 residues. CDR3 in amino acids: CASSLAGVYNSPLHF. DNA for the CDR3: TGTGCCAGCAGCTTAGCGGGGGTCTATAATTCACCCCTCCACTTT.

The rearrangement links TRBV10-3 to TRBJ2-5; perhaps TRBD1 as D (6 bases). Germline CDR1 is ENHRY and CDR2 is SYGVKD. The CDR3 runs 17 residues. V was clipped by 0 bases and J by 1 base, with 15 bases between them. CDR3 in DNA: TGTGCCATCAGTGAGTCGAGTCAGGGGCTCGTCCAAGAGACCCAGTACTTC. It yields the protein CAISESSQGLVQETQYF.

V gene TRBV28 combines with J gene TRBJ2-3; TRBD2 matches at 8 bases. J was trimmed by 6 bases and V by 6 bases; bases with no gene match: 11. This CDR3 has 15 residues. Germline-derived CDR1 and CDR2 are MDHEN and SYDVKM. The CDR3 loop reads CASRRPAGEWDTQYF. In DNA, the CDR3 is TGTGCCAGCAGGCGGCCAGCGGGGGAGTGGGATACGCAGTATTTT.

The chain recombines TRBV7-2 with TRBJ1-3, with a weak D call TRBD1 (5 bases). Germline V gene data show CDR1 as SGHTA and CDR2 as FQGNSA. There are 15 residues in the CDR3. Trimming pared 3 bases from V and 0 bases from J, leaving 9 bases between. The CDR3 DNA reads TGTGCCAGCAGCTTCGACAGACGCTCTGGAAACACCATATATTTT. Residues: CASSFDRRSGNTIYF.

CDR3: CSVEDREDTGELFF. In nucleotides, the CDR3 is TGCAGCGTTGAAGATAGGGAGGACACCGGGGAGCTGTTTTTT. The chain uses TRBV29-1 and TRBJ2-2; perhaps TRBD2 as D (6 bases). There are 14 residues in the CDR3. Trimming took 0 bases from V and 3 from J, leaving 8 bases between them. CDR1 and CDR2 from the germline V gene are SQVTM and ANQGSEA.

The chain is built from TRBV28 and TRBJ1-2; no reliable D call. Germline V gene lookup returns CDR1 MDHEN and CDR2 SYDVKM. The CDR3 spans 13 residues. V dropped 5 bases and J dropped 3 bases, with 10 bases sitting between them. The CDR3 protein is CASSRIGDYGYTF. In nucleotides, the CDR3 is TGTGCCAGCAGTCGGATCGGGGACTATGGCTACACCTTC.

This sequence joins TRBV24-1 and TRBJ1-1; D remains unclear. The CDR3 loop spans 13 amino acids. Germline CDR1 KGHDR, CDR2 SFDVKD. Deletions cut 1 base from V and 1 base from J, with 3 bases between. CDR3 nucleotides: TGTGCCACCAGTGATTTCCGGAACACTGAAGCTTTCTTT. Encoded protein: CATSDFRNTEAFF.

Written as DNA, the CDR3 is TGTGCCAGCAGCGGACAGGGGGCTTTATTAACAGATACGCAGTATTTT. It encodes CASSGQGALLTDTQYF. This chain connects TRBV5-8 to TRBJ2-3, with 11 bases that match TRBD1. This CDR3 comprises 16 residues. V lost 4 bases and J lost 3; bases outside the gene matches: 7. Germline V gene data show CDR1 as SGHTS and CDR2 as YDEGEE.

The rearrangement joins TRBV19 to TRBJ1-5; D remains ambiguous. The germline CDR1 and CDR2 sequences are LNHDA and SQIVND (reference sequence). The V end was cut by 7 bases, the J end by 3 bases, with 16 bases between. The CDR3 runs to 15 residues. The CDR3 nucleotides are TGTGCCAGTAAATCCCTTGTGGCGGACAATCAGCCCCAGCATTTT. This gives the protein CASKSLVADNQPQHF.

V usage is TRBV6-2 or TRBV6-3 and J usage is TRBJ2-6, with D possibly being TRBD1 (6 bases). V dropped 2 bases and J dropped 0 bases, with 14 bases sitting between them. Germline lookup yields CDR1 MNHEY and CDR2 SVGEGT. The length of the CDR3 is 18 residues. CDR3 in amino acids: CASSYGPGAPSGANVLTF. CDR3 in DNA: TGTGCCAGCAGTTACGGGCCAGGGGCTCCCTCTGGGGCCAACGTCCTGACTTTC.